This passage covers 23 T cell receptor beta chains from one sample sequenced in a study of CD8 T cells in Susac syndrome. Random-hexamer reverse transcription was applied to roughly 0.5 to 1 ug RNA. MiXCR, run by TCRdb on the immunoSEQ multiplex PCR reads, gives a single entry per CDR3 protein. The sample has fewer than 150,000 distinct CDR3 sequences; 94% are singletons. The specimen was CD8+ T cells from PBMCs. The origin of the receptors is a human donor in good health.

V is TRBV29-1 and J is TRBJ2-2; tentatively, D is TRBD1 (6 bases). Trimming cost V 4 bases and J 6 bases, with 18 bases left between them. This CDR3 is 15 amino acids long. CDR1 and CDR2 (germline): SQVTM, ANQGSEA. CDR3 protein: CSVVPRGQKSGELFF. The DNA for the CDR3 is TGCAGCGTTGTTCCGAGGGGACAAAAATCCGGGGAGCTGTTTTTT.

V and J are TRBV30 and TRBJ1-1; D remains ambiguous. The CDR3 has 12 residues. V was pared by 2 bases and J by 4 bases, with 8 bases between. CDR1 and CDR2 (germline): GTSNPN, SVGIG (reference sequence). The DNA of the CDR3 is TGTGCCTGGAGTCTTGGCACCACTGAAGCTTTCTTT. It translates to CAWSLGTTEAFF.

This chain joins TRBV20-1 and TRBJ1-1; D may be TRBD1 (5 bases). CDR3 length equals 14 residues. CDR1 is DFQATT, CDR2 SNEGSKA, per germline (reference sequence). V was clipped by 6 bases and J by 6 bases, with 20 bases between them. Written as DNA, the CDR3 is TGCAGTGCAAACGACAGACGAACACCCCCTGAAGCTTTCTTT. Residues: CSANDRRTPPEAFF.

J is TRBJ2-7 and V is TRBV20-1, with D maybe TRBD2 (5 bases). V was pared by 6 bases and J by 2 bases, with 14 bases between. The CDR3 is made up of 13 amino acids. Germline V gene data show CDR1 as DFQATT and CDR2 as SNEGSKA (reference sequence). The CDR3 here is CSARSSGTYEQYF. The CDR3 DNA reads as TGCAGTGCCCGATCGAGCGGCACCTACGAGCAGTACTTC.

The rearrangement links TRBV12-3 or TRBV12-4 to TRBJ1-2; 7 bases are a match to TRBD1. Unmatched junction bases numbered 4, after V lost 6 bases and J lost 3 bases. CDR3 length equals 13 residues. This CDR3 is CASRSGTDYGYTF. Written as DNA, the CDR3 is TGTGCCAGCAGATCCGGGACAGACTATGGCTACACCTTC.

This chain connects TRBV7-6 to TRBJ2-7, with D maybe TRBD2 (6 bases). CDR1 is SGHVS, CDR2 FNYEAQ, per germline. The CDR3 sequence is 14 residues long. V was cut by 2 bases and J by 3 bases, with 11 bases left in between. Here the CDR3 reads CASSLTLASYEQYF. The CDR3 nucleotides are TGTGCCAGCAGCTTAACGCTAGCGAGCTACGAGCAGTACTTC.

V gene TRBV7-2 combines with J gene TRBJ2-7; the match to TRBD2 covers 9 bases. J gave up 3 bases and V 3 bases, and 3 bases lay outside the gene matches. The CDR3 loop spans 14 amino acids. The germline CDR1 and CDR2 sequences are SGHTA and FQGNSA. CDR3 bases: TGTGCCAGCAGCTTCAGTAGCGGGAGCTACGAGCAGTACTTC. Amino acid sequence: CASSFSSGSYEQYF.

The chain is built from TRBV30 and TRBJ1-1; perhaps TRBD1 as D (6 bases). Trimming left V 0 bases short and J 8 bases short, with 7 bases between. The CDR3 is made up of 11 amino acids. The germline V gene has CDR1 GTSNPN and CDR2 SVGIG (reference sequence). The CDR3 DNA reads TGTGCCTGGAGTGTCGGGGGCGAAGCTTTCTTT. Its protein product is CAWSVGGEAFF.

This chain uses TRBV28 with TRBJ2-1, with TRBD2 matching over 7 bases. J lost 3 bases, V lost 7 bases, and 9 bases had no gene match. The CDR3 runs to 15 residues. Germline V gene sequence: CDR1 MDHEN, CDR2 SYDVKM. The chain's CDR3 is CASTSGRENYNEQFF. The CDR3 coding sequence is TGTGCCAGCACCTCGGGGCGGGAGAACTACAATGAGCAGTTCTTC.

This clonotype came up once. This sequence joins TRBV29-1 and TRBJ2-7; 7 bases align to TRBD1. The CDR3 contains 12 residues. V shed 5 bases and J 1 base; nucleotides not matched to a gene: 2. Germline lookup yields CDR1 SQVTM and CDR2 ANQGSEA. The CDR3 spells CSVSQGSYEQYF. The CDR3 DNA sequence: TGCAGCGTTTCACAGGGGTCCTACGAGCAGTACTTC.

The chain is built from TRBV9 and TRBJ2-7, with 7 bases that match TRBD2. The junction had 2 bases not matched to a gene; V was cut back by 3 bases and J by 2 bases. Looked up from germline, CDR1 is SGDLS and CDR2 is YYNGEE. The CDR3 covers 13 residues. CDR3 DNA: TGTGCCAGCAGCGCGGGGGGTGCCTACGAGCAGTACTTC. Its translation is CASSAGGAYEQYF.

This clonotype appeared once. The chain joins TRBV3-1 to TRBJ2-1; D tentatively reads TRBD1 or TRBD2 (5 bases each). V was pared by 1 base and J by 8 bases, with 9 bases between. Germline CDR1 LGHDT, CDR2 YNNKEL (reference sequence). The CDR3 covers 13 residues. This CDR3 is CASSQVMGDEQFF. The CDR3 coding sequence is TGTGCCAGCAGCCAAGTCATGGGGGATGAGCAGTTCTTC.

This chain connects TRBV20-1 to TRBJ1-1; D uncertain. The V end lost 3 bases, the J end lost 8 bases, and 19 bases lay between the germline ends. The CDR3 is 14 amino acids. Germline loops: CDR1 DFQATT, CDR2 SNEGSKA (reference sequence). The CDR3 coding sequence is TGCAGTGCTAGTCAGATCTTTGGACGGCTCGAAGCTTTCTTT. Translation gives CSASQIFGRLEAFF.

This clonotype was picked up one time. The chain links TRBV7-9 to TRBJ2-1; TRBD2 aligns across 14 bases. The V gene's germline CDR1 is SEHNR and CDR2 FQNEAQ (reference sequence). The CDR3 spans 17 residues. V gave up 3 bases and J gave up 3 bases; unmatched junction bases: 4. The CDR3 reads CASSLGLAGVGYNEQFF. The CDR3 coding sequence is TGTGCCAGCAGCTTGGGACTAGCGGGAGTAGGCTACAATGAGCAGTTCTTC.

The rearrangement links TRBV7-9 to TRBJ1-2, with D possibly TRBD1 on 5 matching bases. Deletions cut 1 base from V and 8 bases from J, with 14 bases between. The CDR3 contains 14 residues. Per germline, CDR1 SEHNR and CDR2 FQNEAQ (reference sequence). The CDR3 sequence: CASSLEGAYTGYTF. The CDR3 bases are TGTGCCAGCAGCTTAGAAGGGGCTTACACGGGCTACACCTTC.

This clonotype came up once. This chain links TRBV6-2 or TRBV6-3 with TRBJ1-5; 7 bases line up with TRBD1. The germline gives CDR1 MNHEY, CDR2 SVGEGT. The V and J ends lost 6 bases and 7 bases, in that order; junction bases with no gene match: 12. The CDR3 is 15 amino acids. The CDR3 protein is CASSARSGGYQPQHF. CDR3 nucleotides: TGTGCCAGCAGCGCTCGATCAGGGGGATACCAGCCCCAGCATTTT.

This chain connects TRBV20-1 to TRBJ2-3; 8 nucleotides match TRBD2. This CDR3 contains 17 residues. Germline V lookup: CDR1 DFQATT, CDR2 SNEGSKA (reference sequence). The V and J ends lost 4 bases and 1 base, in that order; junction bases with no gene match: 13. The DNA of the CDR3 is TGCAGTGCTACCACTCAGGGGATAGCGGGGCGCACAGATACGCAGTATTTT. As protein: CSATTQGIAGRTDTQYF.

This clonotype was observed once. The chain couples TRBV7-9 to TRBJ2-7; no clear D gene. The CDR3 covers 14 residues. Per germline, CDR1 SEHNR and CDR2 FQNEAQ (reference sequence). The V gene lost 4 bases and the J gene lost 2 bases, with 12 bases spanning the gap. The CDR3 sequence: CASSSSLEPYEQYF. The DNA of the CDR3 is TGTGCCAGCAGCTCCTCCCTAGAACCCTACGAGCAGTACTTC.

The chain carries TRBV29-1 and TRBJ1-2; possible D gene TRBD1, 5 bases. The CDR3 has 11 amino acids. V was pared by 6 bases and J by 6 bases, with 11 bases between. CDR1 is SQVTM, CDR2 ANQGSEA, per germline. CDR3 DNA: TGCAGCGTCCCAACCAGGGATGGCTACACCTTC. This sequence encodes CSVPTRDGYTF.

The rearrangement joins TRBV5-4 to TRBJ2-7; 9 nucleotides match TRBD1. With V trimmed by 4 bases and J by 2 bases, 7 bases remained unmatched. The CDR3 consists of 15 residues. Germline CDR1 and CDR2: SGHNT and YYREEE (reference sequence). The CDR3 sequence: CASSHRGRKAYEQYF. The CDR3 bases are TGTGCCAGCAGCCACAGGGGGCGGAAGGCCTACGAGCAGTACTTC.

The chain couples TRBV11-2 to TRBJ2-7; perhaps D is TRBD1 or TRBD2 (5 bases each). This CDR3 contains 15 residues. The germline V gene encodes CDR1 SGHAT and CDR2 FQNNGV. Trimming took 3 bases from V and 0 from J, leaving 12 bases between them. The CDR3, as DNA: TGTGCCAGCAGCTTGACCGGGACGAGCTCCTACGAGCAGTACTTC. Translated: CASSLTGTSSYEQYF.

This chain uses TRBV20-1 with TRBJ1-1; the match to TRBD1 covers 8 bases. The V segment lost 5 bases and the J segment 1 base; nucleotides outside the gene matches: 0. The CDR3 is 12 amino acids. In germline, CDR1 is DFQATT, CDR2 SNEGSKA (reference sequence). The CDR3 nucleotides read TGCAGTGCTGGACAGGGGAACACTGAAGCTTTCTTT. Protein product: CSAGQGNTEAFF.

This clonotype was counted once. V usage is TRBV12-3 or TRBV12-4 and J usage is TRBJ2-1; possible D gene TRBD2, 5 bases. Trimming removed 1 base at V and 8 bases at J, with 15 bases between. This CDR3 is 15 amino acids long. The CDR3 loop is CASSLGRGVFHEQFF. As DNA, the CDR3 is TGTGCCAGCAGTTTAGGTCGGGGAGTGTTCCATGAGCAGTTCTTC.